Sequencing of this T cell receptor (beta chain) was carried out in a study of cytomegalovirus exposure and HLA in healthy donors. PCR involved 60 Vbeta and 13 Jbeta primers. Method: immunoSEQ multiplex PCR; TCRdb's copy keeps in-frame clones and lacks some. This sample contains 140,000 to 150,000 clones. The CDR3 length is 15 residues. In germline, CDR1 is GTSNPN, CDR2 SVGIG (reference sequence). V lost 0 bases, J lost 5 bases, and 6 bases stayed unmatched. The source of this sequence is a woman aged 50 to 60 in good health and CMV-seronegative. The chain couples TRBV30 to TRBJ1-5; 8 bases fit TRBD1. Sample: PBMCs. Here the CDR3 DNA reads TGTGCCTGGAGTGTTGGATTGACAGGGGATCAGCCCCAGCATTTT. It is translated as CAWSVGLTGDQPQHF.